This T cell receptor beta chain was recovered during a study of blood T cell repertoires in COVID-19. About the research overall: PBMCs, B-cell-depleted T cells, or T cells provided the cDNA or gDNA that made up the material.

In the authors' methods: Quantification of nucleated cells was approximated via reference gene primer amplification. Sequencing used immunoSEQ multiplex PCR; TCRdb keeps in-frame clones, though not all of them. V and J calls and clone size are as listed in that table; D and trimming were resolved from the DNA. This sample carries around 480,000 clones, approximately 88% of them seen once, and the ten largest clones take roughly 12%. Seattle's enrolled individuals joined amid active infection and were then monitored longitudinally. CDR1 and CDR2 from the germline V gene are MGHRA and YSYEKL. V lost 0 bases to trimming and J lost 5 bases, with 10 bases between them. The CDR3 length is 14 residues.

V is TRBV4-1 and J is TRBJ2-5; TRBD2 might be the D (5 bases). The source of this sequence is a woman aged 50 to 60 with COVID-19, enrolled during active disease. Material: peripheral blood. This CDR3 reads CASSQDRGRETQYF. CDR3 DNA: TGCGCCAGCAGCCAAGATCGGGGTCGGGAGACCCAGTACTTC.